This note documents a single T cell receptor beta chain sequence. Germline-derived CDR1 and CDR2 are LGHNA and YSLEER. The CDR3 consists of 14 residues. The V gene lost 0 bases and the J gene lost 4 bases, with 10 bases spanning the gap. The sequenced target, TCR beta, came from blood CD8+ and CD4+ T cells. The control group consisted of healthy donors matched for age and sex. FACS was used to enrich TEMRA cells, whereas the CD8+ and CD4+ T cells were obtained by negative isolation. The entry originates in a study of CD8 T cells in Susac syndrome. Random hexamers were used to reverse transcribe the RNA input (roughly 0.5 to 1 ug). In TCRdb, the immunoSEQ multiplex PCR reads were re-called with MiXCR into one record per CDR3 protein. The table lists about 140,000 distinct CDR3 sequences, around 94% of them singletons.

V is TRBV4-3 and J is TRBJ2-7; D might be TRBD2 (5 bases). The sequencing sample was made of CD8+ T cells from PBMCs. The receptor was isolated from a human donor in good health. In DNA, the CDR3 is TGCGCCAGCAGCCAAGATCTGGGAGCGTACGAGCAGTACTTC. Protein sequence: CASSQDLGAYEQYF.